This T cell receptor (beta chain) was observed in a study of cytomegalovirus exposure and HLA in healthy donors. PCR used 60 Vbeta primers and 13 Jbeta primers. TCRdb's table, derived via immunoSEQ multiplex PCR, lists solely in-frame clones and lacks some. The profile covers about 160,000 clones, with around 80% appearing a single time and roughly 1% taken by the ten largest. Sequencing was carried out using PBMCs. This TCR derives from a woman in her forties in good health and CMV-seronegative.

The chain's CDR3 is CASSGQGGRETQYF. CDR3 sequence (DNA): TGTGCCAGCAGTGGACAGGGGGGAAGGGAGACCCAGTACTTC. V gene TRBV2 combines with J gene TRBJ2-5, with 9 nucleotides matching TRBD1. The ends lost 4 bases at V and 5 bases at J; junction bases unmatched: 5. CDR3 size: 14 residues. Germline V CDR1 and CDR2: SNHLY, FYNNEI.